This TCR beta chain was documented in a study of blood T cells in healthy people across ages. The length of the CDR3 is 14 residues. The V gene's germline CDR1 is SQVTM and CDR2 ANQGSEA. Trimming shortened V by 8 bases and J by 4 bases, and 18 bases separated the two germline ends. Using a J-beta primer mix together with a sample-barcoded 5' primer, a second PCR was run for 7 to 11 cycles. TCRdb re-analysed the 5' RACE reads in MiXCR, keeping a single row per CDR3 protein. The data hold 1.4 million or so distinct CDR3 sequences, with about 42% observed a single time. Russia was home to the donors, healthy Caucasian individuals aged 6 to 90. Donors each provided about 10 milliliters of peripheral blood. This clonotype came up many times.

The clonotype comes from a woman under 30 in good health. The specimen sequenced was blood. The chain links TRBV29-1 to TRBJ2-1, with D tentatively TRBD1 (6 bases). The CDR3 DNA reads TGCAGCACCGAATTGAGTGACAGGTACAATGAGCAGTTCTTC. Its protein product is CSTELSDRYNEQFF.